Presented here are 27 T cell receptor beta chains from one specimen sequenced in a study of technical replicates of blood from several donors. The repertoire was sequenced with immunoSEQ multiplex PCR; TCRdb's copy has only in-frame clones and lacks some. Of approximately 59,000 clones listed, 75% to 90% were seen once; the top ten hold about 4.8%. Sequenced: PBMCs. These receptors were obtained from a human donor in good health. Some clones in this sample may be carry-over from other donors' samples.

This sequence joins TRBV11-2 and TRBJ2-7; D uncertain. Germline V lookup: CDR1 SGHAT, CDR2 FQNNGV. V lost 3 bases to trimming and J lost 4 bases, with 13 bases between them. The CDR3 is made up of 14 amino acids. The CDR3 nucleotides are TGTGCCAGCAGCTTTAGTGGTTACTCGTACGAGCAGTACTTC. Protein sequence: CASSFSGYSYEQYF.

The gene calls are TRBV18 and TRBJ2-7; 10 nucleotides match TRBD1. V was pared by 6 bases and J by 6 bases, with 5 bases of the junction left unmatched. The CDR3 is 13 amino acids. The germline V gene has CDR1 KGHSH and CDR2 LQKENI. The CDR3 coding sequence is TGTGCCAGCTCCCCCGGGACAGGGGTCGAGCAGTACTTC. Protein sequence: CASSPGTGVEQYF.

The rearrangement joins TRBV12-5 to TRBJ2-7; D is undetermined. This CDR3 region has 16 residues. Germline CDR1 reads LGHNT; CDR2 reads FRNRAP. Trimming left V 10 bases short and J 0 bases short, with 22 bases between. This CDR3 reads CATAWQLGNRSYEQYF. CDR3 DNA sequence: TGTGCTACCGCGTGGCAGTTGGGCAATCGCTCCTACGAGCAGTACTTC. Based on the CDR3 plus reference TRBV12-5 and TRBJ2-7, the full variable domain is DARVTQTPRHKVTEMGQEVTMRCQPILGHNTVFWYRQTMMQGLELLAYFRNRAPLDDSGMPKDRFSAEMPDATLATLKIQPSEPRDSAVYFCATAWQLGNRSYEQYFGPGTRLTVT.

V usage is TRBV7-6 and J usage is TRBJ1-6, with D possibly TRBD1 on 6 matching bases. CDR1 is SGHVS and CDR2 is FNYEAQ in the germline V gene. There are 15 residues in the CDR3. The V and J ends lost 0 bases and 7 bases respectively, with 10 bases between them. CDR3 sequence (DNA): TGTGCCAGCAGCTTAGCGTCCCAGGGGAATTCACCCCTCCACTTT. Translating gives CASSLASQGNSPLHF.

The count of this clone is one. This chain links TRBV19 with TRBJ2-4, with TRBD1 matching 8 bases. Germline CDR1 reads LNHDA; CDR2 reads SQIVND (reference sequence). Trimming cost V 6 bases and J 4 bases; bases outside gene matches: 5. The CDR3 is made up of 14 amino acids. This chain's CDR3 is CASSLTGDKNIQYF. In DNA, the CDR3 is TGTGCCAGTAGCCTGACAGGGGATAAAAACATTCAGTACTTC.

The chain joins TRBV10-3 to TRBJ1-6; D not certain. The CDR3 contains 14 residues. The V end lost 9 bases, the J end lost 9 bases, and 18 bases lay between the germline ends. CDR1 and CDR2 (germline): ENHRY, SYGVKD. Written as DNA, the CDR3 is TGTGCCATTAACCGGGAAGGCGTGGGTTCACCCCTCCACTTT. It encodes CAINREGVGSPLHF.

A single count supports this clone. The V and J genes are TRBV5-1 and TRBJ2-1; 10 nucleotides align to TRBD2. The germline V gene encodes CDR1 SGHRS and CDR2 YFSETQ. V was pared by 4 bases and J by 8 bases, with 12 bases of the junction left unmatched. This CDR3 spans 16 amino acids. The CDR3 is CASSQDGSGRADEQFF. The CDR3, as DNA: TGCGCCAGCAGCCAAGATGGCAGCGGGAGGGCGGATGAGCAGTTCTTC.

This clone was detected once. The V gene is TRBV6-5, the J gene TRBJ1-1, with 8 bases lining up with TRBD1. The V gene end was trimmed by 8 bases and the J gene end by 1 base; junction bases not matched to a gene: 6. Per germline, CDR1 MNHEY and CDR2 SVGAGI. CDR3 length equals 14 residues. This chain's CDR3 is CASGLGTGNTEAFF. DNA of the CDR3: TGTGCCAGCGGACTCGGGACAGGGAACACTGAAGCTTTCTTT.

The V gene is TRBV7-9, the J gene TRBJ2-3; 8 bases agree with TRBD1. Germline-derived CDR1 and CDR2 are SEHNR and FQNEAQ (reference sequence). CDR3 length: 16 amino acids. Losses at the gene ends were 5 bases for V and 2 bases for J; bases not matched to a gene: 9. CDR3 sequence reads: CASSPSDRGLTDTQYF. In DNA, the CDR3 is TGTGCCAGCAGCCCTTCCGACAGGGGTCTCACAGATACGCAGTATTTT. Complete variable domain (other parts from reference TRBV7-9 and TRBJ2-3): DTGVSQNPRHKITKRGQNVTFRCDPISEHNRLYWYRQTLGQGPEFLTYFQNEAQLEKSRLLSDRFSAERPKGSFSTLEIQRTEQGDSAMYLCASSPSDRGLTDTQYFGPGTRLTVL.

CDR3 in amino acids: CATSRRSGRADTQYF. Here the CDR3 DNA reads TGTGCCACCAGCAGAAGGAGCGGGAGGGCAGATACGCAGTATTTT. The chain has TRBV15 and TRBJ2-3; 10 bases agree with TRBD2. This CDR3 contains 15 residues. V shed 2 bases and J 4 bases; nucleotides not matched to a gene: 3. Germline values: CDR1 LNHNV, CDR2 YYDKDF (reference sequence).

The CDR3: CASSGTGSSSNQPQHF. In DNA form, the CDR3 reads TGTGCCAGCAGCGGGACAGGATCGTCCAGCAATCAGCCCCAGCATTTT. This sequence joins TRBV6-6 and TRBJ1-5; 8 bases agree with TRBD1. This CDR3 is built from 16 residues. V was clipped by 6 bases and J by 1 base; unmatched bases: 8. Germline V gives CDR1 MNHNY, CDR2 SVGAGI (reference sequence).

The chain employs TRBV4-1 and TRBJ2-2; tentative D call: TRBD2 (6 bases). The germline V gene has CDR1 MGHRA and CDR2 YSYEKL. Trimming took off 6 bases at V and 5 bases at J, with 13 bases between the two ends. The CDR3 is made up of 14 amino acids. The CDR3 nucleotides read TGCGCCAGCAGGCCGACTAGGGATACCGGGGAGCTGTTTTTT. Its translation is CASRPTRDTGELFF.

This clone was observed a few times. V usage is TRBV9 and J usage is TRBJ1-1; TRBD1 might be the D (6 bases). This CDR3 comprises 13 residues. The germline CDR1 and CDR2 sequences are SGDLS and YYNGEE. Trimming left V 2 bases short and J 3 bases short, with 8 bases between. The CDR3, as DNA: TGTGCCAGCAGCGTGCAGGGGCACACTGAAGCTTTCTTT. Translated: CASSVQGHTEAFF.

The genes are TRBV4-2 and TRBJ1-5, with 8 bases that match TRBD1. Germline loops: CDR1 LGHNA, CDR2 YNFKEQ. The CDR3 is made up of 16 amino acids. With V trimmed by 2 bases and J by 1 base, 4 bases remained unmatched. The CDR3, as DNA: TGTGCCAGCAGCCAAATGACAGGGGCGAGCAATCAGCCCCAGCATTTT. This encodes CASSQMTGASNQPQHF.

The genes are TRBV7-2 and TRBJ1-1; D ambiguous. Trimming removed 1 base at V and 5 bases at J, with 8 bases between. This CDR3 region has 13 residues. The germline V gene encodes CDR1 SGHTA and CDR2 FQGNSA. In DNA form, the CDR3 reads TGTGCCAGCAGCTTAGGCACCCTAACTGAAGCTTTCTTT. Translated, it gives CASSLGTLTEAFF.

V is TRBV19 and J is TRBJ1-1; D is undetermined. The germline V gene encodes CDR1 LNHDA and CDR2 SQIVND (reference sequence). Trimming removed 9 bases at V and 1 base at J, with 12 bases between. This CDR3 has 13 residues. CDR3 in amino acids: CASKSERNTEAFF. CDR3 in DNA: TGTGCCAGCAAATCCGAGAGGAACACTGAAGCTTTCTTT.

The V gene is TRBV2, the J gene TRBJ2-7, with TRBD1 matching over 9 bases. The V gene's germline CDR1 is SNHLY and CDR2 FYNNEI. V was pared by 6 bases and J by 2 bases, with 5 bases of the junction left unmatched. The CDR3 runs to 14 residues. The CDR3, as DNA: TGTGCCAGCAGGGGACAGGGAGGTCCCTACGAGCAGTACTTC. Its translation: CASRGQGGPYEQYF.

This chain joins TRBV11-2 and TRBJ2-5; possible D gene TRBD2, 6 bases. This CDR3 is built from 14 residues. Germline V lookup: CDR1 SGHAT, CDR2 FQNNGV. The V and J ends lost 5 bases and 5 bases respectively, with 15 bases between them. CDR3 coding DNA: TGTGCCAGCAGCAACCCGGCGGGGTGGGAGACCCAGTACTTC. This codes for CASSNPAGWETQYF.

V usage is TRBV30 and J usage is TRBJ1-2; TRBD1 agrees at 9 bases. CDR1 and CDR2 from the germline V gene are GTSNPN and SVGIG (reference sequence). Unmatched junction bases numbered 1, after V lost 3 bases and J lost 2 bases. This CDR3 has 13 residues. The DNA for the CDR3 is TGTGCCTGGAGAGACAGGGGGAACTATGGCTACACCTTC. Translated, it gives CAWRDRGNYGYTF.

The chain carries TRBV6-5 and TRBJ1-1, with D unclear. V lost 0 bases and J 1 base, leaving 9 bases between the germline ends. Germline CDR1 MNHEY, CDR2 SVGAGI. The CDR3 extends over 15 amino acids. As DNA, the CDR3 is TGTGCCAGCAGTTACTCGAACGCGGGGAACACTGAAGCTTTCTTT. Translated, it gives CASSYSNAGNTEAFF.

CDR3 amino acids: CAWSAGLYDSGNTYNEQFF. Here the CDR3 DNA reads TGTGCCTGGAGTGCGGGTTTATATGATAGCGGGAACACCTACAATGAGCAGTTCTTC. The gene calls are TRBV30 and TRBJ2-1, with 8 bases aligning to TRBD2. The germline V gene has CDR1 GTSNPN and CDR2 SVGIG (reference sequence). The CDR3 sequence is 19 residues long. V shed 1 base, J shed 2 bases, and the junction held 16 bases outside the gene matches.

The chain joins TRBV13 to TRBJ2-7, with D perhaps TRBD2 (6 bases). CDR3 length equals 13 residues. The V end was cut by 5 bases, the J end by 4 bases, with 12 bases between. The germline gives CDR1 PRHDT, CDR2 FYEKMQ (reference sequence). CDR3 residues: CASSPYGGYEQYF. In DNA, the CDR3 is TGTGCCAGCAGCCCATACGGGGGATACGAGCAGTACTTC.

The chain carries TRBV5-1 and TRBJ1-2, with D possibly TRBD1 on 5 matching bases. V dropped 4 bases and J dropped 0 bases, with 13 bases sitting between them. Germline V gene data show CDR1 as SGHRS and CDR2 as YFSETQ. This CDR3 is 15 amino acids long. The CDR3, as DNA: TGCGCCAGCAGCCCTGTGGAGGGGACTAACTATGGCTACACCTTC. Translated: CASSPVEGTNYGYTF.

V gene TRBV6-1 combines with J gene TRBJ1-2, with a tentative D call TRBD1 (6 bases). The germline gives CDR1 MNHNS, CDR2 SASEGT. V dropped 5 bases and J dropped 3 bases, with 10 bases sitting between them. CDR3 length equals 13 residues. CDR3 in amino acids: CASSFEGDYGYTF. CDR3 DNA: TGTGCCAGCAGTTTTGAGGGGGACTATGGCTACACCTTC.

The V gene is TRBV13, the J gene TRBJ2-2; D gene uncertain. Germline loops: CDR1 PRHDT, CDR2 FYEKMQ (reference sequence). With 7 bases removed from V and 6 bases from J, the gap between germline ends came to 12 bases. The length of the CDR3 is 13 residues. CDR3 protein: CASTDFYSGELFF. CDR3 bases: TGTGCCAGCACTGACTTCTATTCCGGGGAGCTGTTTTTT. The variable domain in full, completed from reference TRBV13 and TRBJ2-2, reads AAGVIQSPRHLIKEKRETATLKCYPIPRHDTVYWYQQGPGQDPQFLISFYEKMQSDKGSIPDRFSAQQFSDYHSELNMSSLELGDSALYFCASTDFYSGELFFGEGSRLTVL.

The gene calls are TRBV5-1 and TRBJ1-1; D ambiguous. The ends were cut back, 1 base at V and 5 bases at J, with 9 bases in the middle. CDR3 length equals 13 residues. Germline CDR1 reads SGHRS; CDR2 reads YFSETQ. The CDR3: CASSLTGHTEAFF. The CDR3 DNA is TGCGCCAGCAGCTTGACCGGTCATACTGAAGCTTTCTTT.

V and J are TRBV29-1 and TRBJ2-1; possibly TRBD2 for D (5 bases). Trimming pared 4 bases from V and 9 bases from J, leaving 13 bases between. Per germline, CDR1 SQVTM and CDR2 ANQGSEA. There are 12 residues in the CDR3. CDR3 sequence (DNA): TGCAGCGTTGCTCAACTAGGGTTTGAGCAGTTCTTC. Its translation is CSVAQLGFEQFF.